Below, 8 T cell receptor beta chains from the same sample are listed, as sequenced in a study of regulatory T cells in long-lasting Graves disease. Construction of the TCR beta libraries employed iRepertoire HTBI primers in conjunction with Arm-PCR of CDR3 regions. TCRdb re-called the multiplex PCR reads through MiXCR, storing one row per CDR3 protein. The data hold roughly 560,000 distinct CDR3 sequences, with about 12% observed a single time. As for time point: newly diagnosed GD, antithyroid drugs for less than 3 months. The TCR library was prepared using RNA isolated from PBMCs. In addition, the sample was reused for a study of T cells in Graves' hyperthyroidism and ophthalmopathy.

The source material was peripheral blood mononuclear cells (PBMCs), sampled at new diagnosis, from a patient treated with antithyroid drugs. Receptors originate from a woman in her thirties with Graves disease.

This clonotype was counted a few times. The V call is TRBV5-5, the J call TRBJ1-2, with 7 bases that match TRBD1. Looked up from germline, CDR1 is SGHKS and CDR2 is YYEKEE (reference sequence). Germline trimming cut 2 bases from V and 4 bases from J; bases unmatched to any gene: 8. The CDR3 is 15 amino acids. The CDR3 is CASSFDRVISYGYTF. Written as DNA, the CDR3 is TGTGCCAGCAGCTTTGACAGGGTAATAAGCTATGGCTACACCTTC.

This clonotype was observed at least ten times. The chain carries TRBV6-2 or TRBV6-3 and TRBJ2-2, with D maybe TRBD1 (6 bases). Looked up from germline, CDR1 is MNHEY and CDR2 is SVGEGT. With 2 bases removed from V and 5 bases from J, the gap between germline ends came to 12 bases. The CDR3 totals 15 residues. The CDR3 DNA follows: TGTGCCAGCAGTTACGGGGGCCGGGTAACCGGGGAGCTGTTTTTT. Translated, it gives CASSYGGRVTGELFF.

The chain links TRBV5-5 to TRBJ1-5, with 9 positions matching TRBD1. Germline CDR1 is SGHKS and CDR2 is YYEKEE (reference sequence). V shed 1 base, J shed 1 base, and the junction held 9 bases outside the gene matches. The length of the CDR3 is 18 residues. CDR3 nucleotide sequence: TGTGCCAGCAGCTTGAGAGGTGGGGGACAGGGAAGCAATCAGCCCCAGCATTTT. The encoded protein is CASSLRGGGQGSNQPQHF.

This clonotype was counted ten times or more. The chain recombines TRBV9 with TRBJ2-6; D is possibly TRBD1 or TRBD2 (5 bases each). Germline assignment: CDR1 SGDLS and CDR2 YYNGEE. Trimming took off 0 bases at V and 2 bases at J, with 6 bases between the two ends. There are 15 residues in the CDR3. The CDR3 nucleotides read TGTGCCAGCAGCGTAGGAGGGGCTGGGGCCAACGTCCTGACTTTC. Its protein is CASSVGGAGANVLTF.

Many counts were recorded for this clonotype. The J gene is TRBJ2-1, the V gene TRBV6-2 or TRBV6-3; D ambiguous. Germline-derived CDR1 and CDR2 are MNHEY and SVGEGT. This CDR3 comprises 18 residues. V lost 5 bases to trimming and J lost 5 bases, with 25 bases between them. The CDR3 protein is CASSVIRVGILGHNEQFF. The CDR3 coding sequence is TGTGCCAGCAGTGTAATAAGGGTAGGGATTTTAGGGCACAATGAGCAGTTCTTC.

The table lists this clonotype with many counts. This chain links TRBV20-1 with TRBJ1-5; perhaps TRBD1 as D (5 bases). Trimming removed 3 bases from V and 5 bases from J, with 14 bases in between. Germline lookup yields CDR1 DFQATT and CDR2 SNEGSKA (reference sequence). The CDR3 runs to 14 residues. The CDR3 here is CSARERRGDQPQHF. CDR3 coding DNA: TGCAGTGCTAGGGAAAGAAGAGGGGATCAGCCCCAGCATTTT.

This clonotype occurred many times. The V call is TRBV29-1, the J call TRBJ1-1; D is ambiguous. The V and J ends lost 4 bases and 0 bases respectively, with 15 bases between them. This CDR3 region has 15 residues. Germline V gene data show CDR1 as SQVTM and CDR2 as ANQGSEA. The CDR3 reads CSVVRYGWVNTEAFF. CDR3 DNA sequence: TGCAGCGTTGTTAGATATGGTTGGGTGAACACTGAAGCTTTCTTT.

This clonotype was seen many times. The chain employs TRBV4-3 and TRBJ2-7, with D tentatively TRBD2 (6 bases). The V gene's germline CDR1 is LGHNA and CDR2 YSLEER. This CDR3 contains 14 residues. V dropped 3 bases and J dropped 4 bases, with 13 bases sitting between them. Here the CDR3 reads CASSHFSGDYEQYF. DNA for the CDR3: TGCGCCAGCAGCCATTTTTCGGGGGATTACGAGCAGTACTTC.